One and the same sample provided the 28 T cell receptor beta chains below, sequenced in a study of cytomegalovirus exposure and HLA in healthy donors. Profiling relied on immunoSEQ multiplex PCR, and the TCRdb table lists in-frame clones only, not all of them. The sample yields a few hundred thousand clones, approximately 91% seen once. The material sequenced was PBMCs. These receptors were taken from a man younger than 45 in good health and CMV-seronegative.

There are a few counts of this clone. The chain is built from TRBV6-5 and TRBJ1-2; tentative D call: TRBD1 (5 bases). The CDR3 is 15 residues long. Germline CDR1 and CDR2: MNHEY and SVGAGI. Trimming removed 6 bases from V and 4 bases from J, with 18 bases in between. The CDR3 protein is CASRSSAGRGYGYTF. In DNA form, the CDR3 reads TGTGCCAGCAGGTCTTCTGCAGGGCGCGGCTATGGCTACACCTTC.

The chain combines TRBV28 with TRBJ2-3; 10 bases are a match to TRBD2. Germline assignment: CDR1 MDHEN and CDR2 SYDVKM. Trimming at V came to 2 bases and at J to 2 bases, leaving 10 bases not matched to a gene. The CDR3 runs to 18 residues. The CDR3 DNA sequence: TGTGCCAGCAGTTTAGAAGAGTCTAGCGGGGGTTTCACAGATACGCAGTATTTT. It yields the protein CASSLEESSGGFTDTQYF.

J is TRBJ2-2 and V is TRBV5-1; D uncertain. Germline V lookup: CDR1 SGHRS, CDR2 YFSETQ. Trimming left V 7 bases short and J 0 bases short, with 10 bases between. The CDR3 is 14 amino acids. The CDR3 DNA follows: TGCGCCAGCTGTGAGACATCGAACACCGGGGAGCTGTTTTTT. This codes for CASCETSNTGELFF.

The gene calls are TRBV6-5 and TRBJ2-3, with D tentatively TRBD2 (6 bases). Germline V gene lookup returns CDR1 MNHEY and CDR2 SVGAGI. The CDR3 is 14 residues long. Trimming cost V 6 bases and J 0 bases, with 10 bases left between them. The CDR3 DNA reads as TGTGCCAGCAGCCGAAGCGGGAGCACAGATACGCAGTATTTT. It yields the protein CASSRSGSTDTQYF.

This chain uses TRBV5-1 with TRBJ2-5; 8 nucleotides agree with TRBD1. The CDR3 is 15 residues long. CDR1 is SGHRS, CDR2 YFSETQ, per germline. V lost 1 base and J lost 0; bases outside the gene matches: 2. The CDR3 here is CASSLLTGDQETQYF. CDR3 bases: TGCGCCAGCAGCTTGCTGACAGGGGACCAAGAGACCCAGTACTTC.

The gene calls are TRBV7-9 and TRBJ2-5; D unclear. This CDR3 is 14 amino acids long. Trimming took 7 bases from V and 1 from J, leaving 13 bases between them. Germline CDR1 reads SEHNR; CDR2 reads FQNEAQ (reference sequence). The CDR3 region is CASNRPGTQETQYF. CDR3 DNA: TGTGCCAGCAATCGTCCAGGTACCCAAGAGACCCAGTACTTC.

The chain has TRBV7-9 and TRBJ2-1; possibly TRBD2 for D (5 bases). V lost 2 bases and J lost 4, with 12 bases in between. This CDR3 contains 15 residues. CDR1 and CDR2 from the germline V gene are SEHNR and FQNEAQ (reference sequence). The CDR3 protein is CASSLQEAEYNEQFF. CDR3 sequence (DNA): TGTGCCAGCAGCTTACAGGAGGCGGAATACAATGAGCAGTTCTTC.

The chain carries TRBV5-6 and TRBJ1-5; TRBD1 might be the D (5 bases). CDR1 and CDR2 (germline): SGHDT, YYEEEE. V lost 4 bases and J lost 2, with 13 bases in between. The CDR3 sequence is 15 residues long. CDR3 in DNA: TGTGCCAGCAGCACAGGATCGGGGGGCAATCAGCCCCAGCATTTT. Its protein product is CASSTGSGGNQPQHF.

The chain is built from TRBV10-3 and TRBJ2-7; no firm D call. The CDR3 is 12 residues long. Germline V lookup: CDR1 ENHRY, CDR2 SYGVKD. Trimming removed 1 base from V and 4 bases from J, with 5 bases in between. The CDR3 bases are TGTGCCATCAGTGAGTTTAATTACGAGCAGTACTTC. It translates to CAISEFNYEQYF.

The chain employs TRBV30 and TRBJ1-6, with 7 nucleotides matching TRBD1. CDR3 length: 14 amino acids. CDR1 GTSNPN and CDR2 SVGIG come from the germline V gene (reference sequence). Trimming at V came to 1 base and at J to 6 bases, leaving 3 bases not matched to a gene. The CDR3 sequence: CAWSDRGGNSPLHF. The CDR3 nucleotides read TGTGCCTGGAGTGACAGGGGCGGTAATTCACCCCTCCACTTT.

The chain joins TRBV7-9 to TRBJ2-7; 10 positions agree with TRBD1. The CDR3 has 14 residues. Germline CDR1 and CDR2: SEHNR and FQNEAQ (reference sequence). Trimming took 5 bases from V and 3 from J; bases not matched to a gene: 4. The CDR3 is CASSAGTGDYEQYF. The DNA of the CDR3 is TGTGCCAGCAGCGCCGGGACAGGGGACTACGAGCAGTACTTC.

The chain links TRBV2 to TRBJ1-2, with a possible D match to TRBD1 (5 bases). The length of the CDR3 is 12 residues. Per the germline V gene, CDR1 is SNHLY and CDR2 is FYNNEI. Trimming took 7 bases from V and 1 from J, leaving 7 bases between them. CDR3 in amino acids: CASKGLNYGYTF. The CDR3, as DNA: TGTGCCAGCAAGGGACTTAACTATGGCTACACCTTC.

The J gene is TRBJ2-1, the V gene TRBV6-4, with no clear D. Germline lookup yields CDR1 MRHNA and CDR2 SNTAGT. Deletions cut 0 bases from V and 3 bases from J, with 9 bases between. The CDR3 has 15 amino acids. CDR3 bases: TGTGCCAGCAGTGACTCGATAGAAAACTACAATGAGCAGTTCTTC. Amino acids: CASSDSIENYNEQFF.

This rearrangement joins TRBV18 to TRBJ2-3; TRBD2 matches at 7 bases. Germline lookup yields CDR1 KGHSH and CDR2 LQKENI. J was trimmed by 3 bases and V by 0 bases; bases with no gene match: 0. The CDR3 is 14 amino acids. CDR3 residues: CASSPPGLTDTQYF. CDR3 DNA sequence: TGTGCCAGCTCACCACCGGGACTAACAGATACGCAGTATTTT.

This clone was picked up a small number of times. V usage is TRBV6-6 and J usage is TRBJ1-5, with TRBD1 as a possible D gene (5 bases). The germline gives CDR1 MNHNY, CDR2 SVGAGI (reference sequence). With 4 bases removed from V and 1 base from J, the gap between germline ends came to 11 bases. CDR3 length: 15 residues. This CDR3 is CASSWEGNSNQPQHF. DNA for the CDR3: TGTGCCAGCAGTTGGGAGGGGAACAGCAATCAGCCCCAGCATTTT.

The chain employs TRBV25-1 and TRBJ1-1; D gene ambiguous. The germline V gene encodes CDR1 MGHDK and CDR2 SYGVNS. Trimming left V 4 bases short and J 2 bases short, with 8 bases between. This CDR3 is built from 13 residues. The CDR3 protein is CASSGAGNTEAFF. The DNA for the CDR3 is TGTGCCAGCAGTGGGGCAGGAAACACTGAAGCTTTCTTT.

The J gene is TRBJ1-2, the V gene TRBV6-6; D gene uncertain. Germline-derived CDR1 and CDR2 are MNHNY and SVGAGI (reference sequence). This CDR3 is 14 amino acids long. Trimming left V 6 bases short and J 4 bases short, with 15 bases between. The CDR3 DNA sequence: TGTGCCAGCAGCTCTGCTACGGGAGGCTATGGCTACACCTTC. Its protein is CASSSATGGYGYTF.

The gene calls are TRBV5-6 and TRBJ2-7; D unclear. The CDR3 loop spans 13 amino acids. Germline-derived CDR1 and CDR2 are SGHDT and YYEEEE. Trimming shortened V by 2 bases and J by 1 base, and 7 bases separated the two germline ends. The CDR3 is CASSFQISYEQYF. The DNA of the CDR3 is TGTGCCAGCAGCTTCCAGATATCCTACGAGCAGTACTTC.

The CDR3: CASSSGTSGGNEQFF. The CDR3 DNA follows: TGCGCCAGCAGCTCCGGGACTAGCGGGGGGAATGAGCAGTTCTTC. This rearrangement joins TRBV5-1 to TRBJ2-1, with 15 nucleotides matching TRBD2. The CDR3 is 15 amino acids. V shed 3 bases and J 7 bases; nucleotides not matched to a gene: 2. Germline V lookup: CDR1 SGHRS, CDR2 YFSETQ. Full variable domain (rest looked up from reference TRBV5-1 and TRBJ2-1): KAGVTQTPRYLIKTRGQQVTLSCSPISGHRSVSWYQQTPGQGLQFLFEYFSETQRNKGNFPGRFSGRQFSNSRSEMNVSTLELGDSALYLCASSSGTSGGNEQFFGPGTRLTVL.

The J gene is TRBJ2-7, the V gene TRBV7-2; TRBD1 matches at 7 bases. The CDR3 consists of 14 residues. CDR1 is SGHTA and CDR2 is FQGNSA in the germline V gene. The trim removed 0 bases at V and 3 bases at J, leaving 2 bases unmatched. CDR3 sequence: CASSLAGTDYEQYF. The CDR3 DNA reads as TGTGCCAGCAGCTTAGCGGGGACAGACTACGAGCAGTACTTC.

This sequence joins TRBV6-5 and TRBJ2-5; D possibly corresponds to TRBD1 (7 bases). CDR3 length: 15 residues. The germline V and J ends were trimmed by 5 bases and 2 bases, with 15 bases remaining between them. Germline V gene sequence: CDR1 MNHEY, CDR2 SVGAGI. The chain's CDR3 is CASSAGQNKQETQYF. DNA for the CDR3: TGTGCCAGCAGTGCGGGACAGAACAAGCAAGAGACCCAGTACTTC.

The chain recombines TRBV6-5 with TRBJ2-3, with D possibly matching TRBD2 (5 bases). V gave up 1 base and J gave up 0 bases, with 11 bases separating them. Per the germline V gene, CDR1 is MNHEY and CDR2 is SVGAGI. The CDR3 has 16 amino acids. CDR3 sequence (DNA): TGTGCCAGCAGTTACTGGGCTCGGGGAAGCACAGATACGCAGTATTTT. Translation: CASSYWARGSTDTQYF.

V usage is TRBV7-9 and J usage is TRBJ1-6; TRBD1 matches 7 bases. CDR1 and CDR2 from the germline V gene are SEHNR and FQNEAQ (reference sequence). Losses at the gene ends were 5 bases for V and 10 bases for J; bases not matched to a gene: 8. The CDR3 is 14 amino acids. The CDR3 spells CASSTRQGGSPLHF. The CDR3 DNA sequence: TGTGCCAGCAGCACAAGACAGGGTGGATCACCCCTCCACTTT.

The V and J genes are TRBV5-1 and TRBJ2-7, with 8 bases that match TRBD2. V shed 2 bases and J 0 bases; nucleotides not matched to a gene: 4. The germline V gene has CDR1 SGHRS and CDR2 YFSETQ. This CDR3 region has 15 residues. CDR3 sequence (DNA): TGCGCCAGCAGCTTAAGCGGGGGTAGCTCCTACGAGCAGTACTTC. Protein product: CASSLSGGSSYEQYF.

The chain uses TRBV6-1 and TRBJ1-2, with 8 bases that match TRBD1. The V and J ends lost 6 bases and 6 bases, in that order; junction bases with no gene match: 12. The CDR3 length is 15 residues. In germline, CDR1 is MNHNS, CDR2 SASEGT. The CDR3 spells CASRGIAGGANGYTF. The CDR3 region has the DNA TGTGCCAGCAGGGGTATCGCAGGGGGCGCAAATGGCTACACCTTC.

This chain links TRBV6-1 with TRBJ1-2, with 7 bases identical to TRBD1. Germline CDR1 MNHNS, CDR2 SASEGT. The junction had 7 bases not matched to a gene; V was cut back by 4 bases and J by 2 bases. This CDR3 comprises 15 residues. CDR3 nucleotides: TGTGCCAGCAGTGTCAACCCACAGGGGAACTATGGCTACACCTTC. It encodes CASSVNPQGNYGYTF.

In this sample, this clone turned up a few times. This chain links TRBV29-1 with TRBJ1-2; D unclear. The CDR3 has 11 residues. The V gene's germline CDR1 is SQVTM and CDR2 ANQGSEA. The V and J ends lost 7 bases and 6 bases respectively, with 12 bases between them. The CDR3 region is CSGRGSNGYTF. CDR3 coding DNA: TGCAGCGGACGGGGATCCAATGGCTACACCTTC.

V gene TRBV11-2 combines with J gene TRBJ1-1; 7 bases are shared with TRBD1. V lost 2 bases and J lost 2; bases outside the gene matches: 2. Germline V gene data show CDR1 as SGHAT and CDR2 as FQNNGV. This CDR3 is 14 amino acids long. CDR3: CASSLIGGNTEAFF. The CDR3 DNA sequence: TGTGCCAGCAGCTTAATAGGGGGCAACACTGAAGCTTTCTTT.